This TCR beta chain was captured by sequencing in a study of T cells after yellow fever vaccination. This clonotype showed up just a few times. V shed 3 bases and J shed 2 bases, with 11 bases lying between them. The CDR3 loop spans 15 amino acids. MiXCR, run by TCRdb on the 5' RACE reads, gives a single entry per CDR3 protein. Here the sample spans approximately 450,000 distinct CDR3 sequences, around 19% being singletons. This specimen consisted of PBMCs, obtained before the yellow fever booster vaccination. The chain uses TRBV12-3 or TRBV12-4 and TRBJ1-5; maybe TRBD1 (5 bases). This clonotype originated in a man aged 18 to 35 who received the YFV17D yellow fever vaccine. CDR3 bases: TGTGCCAGCAGTTTCGAGGGGACTGGCAATCAGCCCCAGCATTTT. Residues: CASSFEGTGNQPQHF.